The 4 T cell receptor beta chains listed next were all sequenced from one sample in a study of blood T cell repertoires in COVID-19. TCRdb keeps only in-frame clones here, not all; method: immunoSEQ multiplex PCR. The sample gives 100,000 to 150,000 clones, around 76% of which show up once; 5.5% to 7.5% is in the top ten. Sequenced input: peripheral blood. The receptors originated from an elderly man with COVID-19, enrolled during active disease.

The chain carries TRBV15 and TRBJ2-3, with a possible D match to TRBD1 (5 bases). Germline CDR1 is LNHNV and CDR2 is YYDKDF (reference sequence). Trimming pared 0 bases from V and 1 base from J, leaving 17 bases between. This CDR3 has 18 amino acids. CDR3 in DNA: TGTGCCACCAGCAGAGAGAGATGGGGCGGTTTGGGCACAGATACGCAGTATTTT. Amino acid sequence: CATSRERWGGLGTDTQYF. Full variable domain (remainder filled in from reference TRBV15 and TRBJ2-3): DAMVIQNPRYQVTQFGKPVTLSCSQTLNHNVMYWYQQKSSQAPKLLFHYYDKDFNNEADTPDNFQSRRPNTSFCFLDIRSPGLGDTAMYLCATSRERWGGLGTDTQYFGPGTRLTVL.

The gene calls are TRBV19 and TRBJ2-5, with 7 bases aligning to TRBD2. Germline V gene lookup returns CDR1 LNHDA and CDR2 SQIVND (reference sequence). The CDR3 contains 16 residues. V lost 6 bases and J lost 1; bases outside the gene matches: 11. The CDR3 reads CASSLQASGLQETQYF. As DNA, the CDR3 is TGTGCCAGTAGCCTCCAGGCTAGCGGACTCCAAGAGACCCAGTACTTC.

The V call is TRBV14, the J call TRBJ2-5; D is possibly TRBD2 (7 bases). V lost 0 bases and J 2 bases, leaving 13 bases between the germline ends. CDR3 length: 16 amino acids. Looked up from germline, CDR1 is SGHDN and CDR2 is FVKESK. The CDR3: CASSQDMGGRQETQYF. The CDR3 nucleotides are TGTGCCAGCAGCCAAGATATGGGGGGGCGGCAAGAGACCCAGTACTTC. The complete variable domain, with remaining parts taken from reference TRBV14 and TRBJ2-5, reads EAGVTQFPSHSVIEKGQTVTLRCDPISGHDNLYWYRRVMGKEIKFLLHFVKESKQDESGMPNNRFLAERTGGTYSTLKVQPAELEDSGVYFCASSQDMGGRQETQYFGPGTRLLVL.

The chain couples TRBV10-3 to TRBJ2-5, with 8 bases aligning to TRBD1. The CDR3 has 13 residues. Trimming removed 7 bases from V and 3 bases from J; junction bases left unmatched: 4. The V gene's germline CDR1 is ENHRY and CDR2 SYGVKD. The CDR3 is CAINHRGEETQYF. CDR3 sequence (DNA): TGTGCCATCAACCACAGGGGGGAAGAGACCCAGTACTTC.